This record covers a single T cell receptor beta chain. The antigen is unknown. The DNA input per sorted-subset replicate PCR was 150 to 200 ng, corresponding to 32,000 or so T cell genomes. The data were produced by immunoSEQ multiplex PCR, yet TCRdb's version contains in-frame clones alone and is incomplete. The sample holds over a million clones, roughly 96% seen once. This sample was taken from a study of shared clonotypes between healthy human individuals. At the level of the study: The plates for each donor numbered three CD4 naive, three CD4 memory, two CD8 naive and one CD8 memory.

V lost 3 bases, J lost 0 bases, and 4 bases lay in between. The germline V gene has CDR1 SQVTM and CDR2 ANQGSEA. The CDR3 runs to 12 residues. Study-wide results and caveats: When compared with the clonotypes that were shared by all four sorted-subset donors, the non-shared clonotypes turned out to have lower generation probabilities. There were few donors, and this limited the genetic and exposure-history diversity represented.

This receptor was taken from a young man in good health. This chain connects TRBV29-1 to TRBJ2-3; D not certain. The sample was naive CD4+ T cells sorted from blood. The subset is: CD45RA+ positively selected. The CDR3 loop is CSVDQSTDTQYF. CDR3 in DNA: TGCAGCGTTGATCAGAGCACAGATACGCAGTATTTT.